This T cell receptor (beta chain) derives from a study of early T cells in non-severe SARS-CoV-2 infection. The CDR3 consists of 14 residues. V lost 0 bases, J lost 3 bases, and 1 base stayed unmatched. Each CDR3 protein is one row after TCRdb ran MiXCR on the 5' RACE reads. The table includes 100,000 to 120,000 distinct CDR3 sequences, 9.5% to 13% detected once. This clonotype was counted a few times. This TCR came from an adult who was a healthcare worker with PCR-confirmed SARS-CoV-2 infection or an uninfected control (not recorded which). Sample: whole blood. This chain uses TRBV12-3 or TRBV12-4 with TRBJ2-7; 8 bases match TRBD1. CDR3 nucleotides: TGTGCCAGCAGTTTAGCGGACAGGGACTACGAGCAGTACTTC. Protein product: CASSLADRDYEQYF.